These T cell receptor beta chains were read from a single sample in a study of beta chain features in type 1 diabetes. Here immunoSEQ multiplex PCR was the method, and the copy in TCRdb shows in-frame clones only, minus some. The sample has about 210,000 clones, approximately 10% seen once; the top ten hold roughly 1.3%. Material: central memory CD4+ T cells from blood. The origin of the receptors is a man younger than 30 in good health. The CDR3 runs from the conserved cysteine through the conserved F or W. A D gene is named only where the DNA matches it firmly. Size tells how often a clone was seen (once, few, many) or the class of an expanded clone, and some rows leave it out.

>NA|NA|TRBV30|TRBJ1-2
TGTGCCTGGAGGCTTCCGGCAGGACCGTATGGCTACACCTTC
CAWRLPAGPYGYTF
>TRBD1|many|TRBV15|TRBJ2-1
TGTGCCACCAGCAGGGACAGGGGAAGGGAGCAGTTCTTC
CATSRDRGREQFF
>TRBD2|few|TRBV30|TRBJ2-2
TGTGCCTGGAGACGGGGGCGGACTAGCGGGAACACCGGGGAGCTGTTTTTT
CAWRRGRTSGNTGELFF
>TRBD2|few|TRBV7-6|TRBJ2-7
TGTGCCAGCAGCTTAGGTGGGGCTAGCGGGAGAGTGTACGAGCAGTACTTC
CASSLGGASGRVYEQYF
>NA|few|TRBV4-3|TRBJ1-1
TGCGCCAGCAGCCGTGAGCTGCGGAACACTGAAGCTTTCTTT
CASSRELRNTEAFF
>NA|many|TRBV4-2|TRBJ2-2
TGTGCCAGCAGCCAAGAGCGAGGTACCGGGGAGCTGTTTTTT
CASSQERGTGELFF
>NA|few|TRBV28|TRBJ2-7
TGTGCCAGCATCTCACCTGGGGACTCCTACGAGCAGTACTTC
CASISPGDSYEQYF
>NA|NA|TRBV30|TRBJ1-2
TGTGCCTCCCGGGACCGGCATGGCTACACCTTC
CASRDRHGYTF
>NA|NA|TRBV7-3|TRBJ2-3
TGTGCCAGCAGCCAGGGAGAAGCGGCAGATACGCAGTATTTT
CASSQGEAADTQYF
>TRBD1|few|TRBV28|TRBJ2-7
TGTGCCAGCAGGCGACAGGGGGACTCCTACGAGCAGTACTTC
CASRRQGDSYEQYF
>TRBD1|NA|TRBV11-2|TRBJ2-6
TGTGCCAGCAGCTCGGACAGGAAAAGCGTCCTGACTTTC
CASSSDRKSVLTF
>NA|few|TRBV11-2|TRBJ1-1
TGTGCCAGCAGCTCAAGGCAGAGGGACACTGAAGCTTTCTTT
CASSSRQRDTEAFF
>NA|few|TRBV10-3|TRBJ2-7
TGTGCCATCAGTGACCCCACAGGATTGAGCGAGGAGCAGTACTTC
CAISDPTGLSEEQYF
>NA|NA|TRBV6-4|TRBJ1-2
TGTGCCAGCAGTGCCCTTCCACAGCGAACCCCTTGGGGCTACACCTTC
CASSALPQRTPWGYTF
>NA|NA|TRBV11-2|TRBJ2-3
TGTGCCAGCAGCTCACCCTCAGAAGATACGCAGTATTTT
CASSSPSEDTQYF
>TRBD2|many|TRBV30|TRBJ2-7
TGTGCCTGGAGTCCCTTAGCGGGAGCAGGGACTAACGAGCAGTACTTC
CAWSPLAGAGTNEQYF
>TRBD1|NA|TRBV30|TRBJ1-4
TGTGCCTGGAGTGGGGACAGAAATGAAAAACTGTTTTTT
CAWSGDRNEKLFF
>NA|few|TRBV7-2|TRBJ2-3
TGTGCCAGCAGCTTAGGTGTAGCCTTCACAGATACGCAGTATTTT
CASSLGVAFTDTQYF
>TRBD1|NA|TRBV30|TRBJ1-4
TGTGCCTGGAGTCTACAACAGGGGGCGCAGGGAAAACTGTTTTTT
CAWSLQQGAQGKLFF
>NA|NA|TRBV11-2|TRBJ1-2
TGTGCCAGCACCCACAGGGTTGACTATGGCTACACCTTC
CASTHRVDYGYTF
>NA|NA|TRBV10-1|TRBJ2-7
TGCGCCAGCAGTGAGTCCTACTACGAGCAGTACTTC
CASSESYYEQYF
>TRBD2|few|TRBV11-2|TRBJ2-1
TGTGCCAGCAGCTCCCGGACTAGCGGGTTTTACAATGAGCAGTTCTTC
CASSSRTSGFYNEQFF
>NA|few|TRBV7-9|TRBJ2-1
TGTGCCAGCAGCTCGGAGCACTCCTACAATGAGCAGTTCTTC
CASSSEHSYNEQFF
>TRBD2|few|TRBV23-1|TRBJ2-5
TGCGCCAGCCCCGAGCTAGCGGGATGCGCCACGCAAGAGACCCAGTACTTC
CASPELAGCATQETQYF
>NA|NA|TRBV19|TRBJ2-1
TGTGCCAGTAAGGACACCTACAATGAGCAGTTCTTC
CASKDTYNEQFF
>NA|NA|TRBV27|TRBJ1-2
TGTGCCAGCAGGCGTACTACAGGTGGCTATGGCTACACCTTC
CASRRTTGGYGYTF
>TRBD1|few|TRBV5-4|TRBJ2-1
TGTGCCAGCAGCTGGGGACAGGGACAAAACAATGAGCAGTTCTTC
CASSWGQGQNNEQFF
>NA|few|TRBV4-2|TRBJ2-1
TGTGCCAGCAGCATTCTAGGCGGGGCATCTACCTACAATGAGCAGTTCTTC
CASSILGGASTYNEQFF
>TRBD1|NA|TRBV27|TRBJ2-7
TGTGCCAGCAGTCCCTGGACAGGGATCGACGAGCAGTACTTC
CASSPWTGIDEQYF
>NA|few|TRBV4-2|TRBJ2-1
TGTGCCAGCAGTCTCCGAGCGGCCAACAATGAGCAGTTCTTC
CASSLRAANNEQFF
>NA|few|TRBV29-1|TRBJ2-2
TGCAGCGCTACTCGACCAGAGCGGAACACCGGGGAGCTGTTTTTT
CSATRPERNTGELFF
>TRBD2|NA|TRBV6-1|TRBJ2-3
TGTGCCAGCAGTGAGGTCGGGACTAGCGGGATCCCATACGATACGCAGTATTTT
CASSEVGTSGIPYDTQYF
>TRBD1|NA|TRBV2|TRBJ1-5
TGTGCCAGCAGGGGACAGGTTAATCAGCCCCAGCATTTT
CASRGQVNQPQHF
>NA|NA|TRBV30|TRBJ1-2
TGTGCCTGGAGGGCCCTAGGGCCTAACTATGGCTACACCTTC
CAWRALGPNYGYTF
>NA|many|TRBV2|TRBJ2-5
TGTGCCGGGCTGAGGCAAGGACAGGAGACCCAGTACTTC
CAGLRQGQETQYF
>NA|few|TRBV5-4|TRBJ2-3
TGTGCCAGCAGCCCGAGTGGGGGGCAGACAGATACGCAGTATTTT
CASSPSGGQTDTQYF
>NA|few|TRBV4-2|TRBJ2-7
TGTGCCAGCAGCCAATCGGCCCCAGCCCTCCAGACTATCTCCTACGAGCAGTACTTC
CASSQSAPALQTISYEQYF
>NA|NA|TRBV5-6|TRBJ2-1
TGTGCCAGCAGCTTAGCCGGAGAATCCTACAATGAGCAGTTCTTC
CASSLAGESYNEQFF
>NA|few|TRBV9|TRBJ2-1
TGTGCCAGCAGCGTTGGGTCCTCCTACAATGAGCAGTTCTTC
CASSVGSSYNEQFF
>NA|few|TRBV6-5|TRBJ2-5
TGTGCCAGCAGTTCGCCTCAGACAGGCCGCAAGGAGACCCAGTACTTC
CASSSPQTGRKETQYF